This is a list of T cell receptor beta chains from one sample in a study of post-analysis software for immune sequencing data. TCRdb re-called the PCR reads through MiXCR, storing one row per CDR3 protein. Of some 800,000 distinct CDR3 sequences in the sample, 46% were seen once. The sample comprised blood. These receptors were taken from a girl aged 5 to 17 with multiple sclerosis. The CDR3 runs from the conserved cysteine through the conserved F or W. D genes are given only for firm matches. The listing skips clone size in some rows; elsewhere it reads once, few, many or a size class.

v_gene	abundance	j_gene	len	d_gene	CDR3aa	CDR3nt
TRBV13	NA	TRBJ2-6	17	TRBD1	CASSSPGQGSGANVLTF	TGTGCCAGCAGCTCCCCCGGACAGGGCTCTGGGGCCAACGTCCTGACTTTC
TRBV20-1	NA	TRBJ2-1	14	NA	CSARLSGAGNEQFF	TGCAGTGCCCGACTTAGCGGAGCGGGCAATGAGCAGTTCTTC
TRBV29-1	few	TRBJ2-7	14	TRBD1	CSVENRGLSYEQYF	TGCAGCGTTGAAAACAGGGGGCTCTCCTACGAGCAGTACTTC
TRBV5-1	NA	TRBJ2-5	15	NA	CASSFAPGGSETQYF	TGCGCCAGCAGCTTCGCCCCAGGGGGGTCAGAGACCCAGTACTTC
TRBV20-1	NA	TRBJ2-1	15	TRBD2	CSARSDREGVPEQFF	TGCAGTGCTAGGTCTGATCGGGAGGGCGTCCCTGAGCAGTTCTTC
TRBV9	once	TRBJ2-5	14	NA	CASSVGLGTETQYF	TGTGCCAGCAGCGTAGGATTGGGGACAGAGACCCAGTACTTC
TRBV7-2	few	TRBJ2-3	18	TRBD2	CASTLGLAGGTSTDTQYF	TGTGCCAGCACCCTAGGACTAGCGGGAGGGACTAGCACAGATACGCAGTATTTT
TRBV20-1	few	TRBJ2-5	11	TRBD1	CSASRGQEQYF	TGCAGTGCTAGCAGGGGGCAAGAGCAGTACTTC
TRBV4-1	NA	TRBJ2-1	15	NA	CASSPILDRYNEQFF	TGCGCCAGCAGCCCGATTCTGGACAGATACAATGAGCAGTTCTTC
TRBV7-2	NA	TRBJ2-7	16	NA	CASSSKGRGTAYEQYF	TGTGCCAGCAGCTCTAAGGGGCGGGGGACAGCCTACGAGCAGTACTTC
TRBV7-8	NA	TRBJ2-7	16	NA	CASSPPGLQGGYEQYF	TGTGCCAGCAGCCCCCCTGGTCTTCAGGGAGGCTACGAGCAGTACTTC
TRBV15	NA	TRBJ2-3	15	TRBD2	CATTAGGRATDTQYF	TGTGCCACCACCGCTGGCGGGAGGGCCACAGATACGCAGTATTTT
TRBV20-1	NA	TRBJ2-2	14	TRBD1	CSARDPRGHGELFF	TGCAGTGCTAGAGATCCCAGGGGGCATGGGGAGCTGTTTTTT
TRBV7-2	NA	TRBJ2-7	17	NA	CASILPLGSLTSSEQYF	TGTGCCAGCATACTACCCCTAGGGTCCCTAACAAGTTCTGAGCAGTACTTC
TRBV5-1	once	TRBJ2-7	16	TRBD2	CASSFTSGRAADEQYF	TGCGCTAGCAGCTTTACTAGCGGGAGGGCCGCCGACGAGCAGTACTTC
TRBV6-5	NA	TRBJ1-2	15	TRBD1	CASSYATTGGYGYTF	TGTGCCAGCAGTTACGCGACCACAGGGGGCTATGGCTACACCTTC
TRBV12-5	NA	TRBJ2-1	19	TRBD2	CASGLTPGLAGGIYNEQFF	TGTGCTAGTGGTTTGACCCCGGGACTAGCGGGAGGAATCTACAATGAGCAGTTCTTC
TRBV12-3/TRBV12-4	NA	TRBJ1-2	14	NA	CASSSGTSNYGYTF	TGTGCCAGCAGTTCCGGGACGTCCAACTATGGCTACACCTTC
TRBV20-1	few	TRBJ2-7	17	TRBD1	CSARDPVGTGAIYEQYF	TGCAGTGCTAGAGATCCTGTTGGGACAGGAGCGATCTACGAGCAGTACTTC
TRBV27	NA	TRBJ1-2	12	NA	CASRDTNYGYTF	TGTGCCAGCAGAGACACGAACTATGGCTACACCTTC
TRBV20-1	NA	TRBJ2-7	13	NA	CSARPGLNYEQYF	TGCAGTGCTAGGCCGGGACTTAACTACGAGCAGTACTTC
TRBV7-9	NA	TRBJ2-7	14	NA	CASSPGGGGNEQYF	TGTGCCAGCAGCCCAGGGGGCGGGGGTAACGAGCAGTACTTC
TRBV7-9	NA	TRBJ2-5	16	TRBD1	CASSAQTGSDQETQYF	TGTGCCAGCAGCGCCCAGACAGGGTCCGACCAAGAGACCCAGTACTTC
TRBV7-9	NA	TRBJ2-7	16	NA	CASSLKTRTTSYEQYF	TGTGCCAGCAGCTTAAAGACTAGGACAACCTCCTACGAGCAGTACTTC
TRBV5-8	few	TRBJ2-7	15	NA	CASSLIASAAYEQYF	TGTGCCAGCAGCTTGATAGCGAGTGCGGCCTACGAGCAGTACTTC
TRBV29-1	once	TRBJ2-3	14	TRBD1	CSARTGSSTDTQYF	TGCAGCGCCCGGACAGGGTCGAGCACAGATACGCAGTATTTT
TRBV6-5	few	TRBJ2-6	20	NA	CASSYPIGAAEPPGANVLTF	TGTGCCAGCAGTTACCCGATAGGGGCAGCGGAACCCCCTGGGGCCAACGTCCTGACTTTC
TRBV20-1	NA	TRBJ2-7	15	NA	CSARGGSGFPYEQYF	TGCAGTGCTAGAGGAGGGTCAGGGTTTCCCTACGAGCAGTACTTC
TRBV12-3/TRBV12-4	few	TRBJ2-1	15	NA	CASAGAADSYNEQFF	TGTGCCAGCGCCGGGGCGGCCGACTCATACAATGAGCAGTTCTTC
TRBV12-3/TRBV12-4	NA	TRBJ1-2	15	NA	CASSPRQGTYYGYTF	TGTGCCAGCAGTCCCAGGCAGGGGACTTACTATGGCTACACCTTC
TRBV9	NA	TRBJ2-2	16	TRBD2	CASSVVASGGTGELFF	TGTGCCAGCAGCGTAGTGGCTAGCGGGGGCACCGGGGAGCTGTTTTTT
TRBV4-1	NA	TRBJ2-1	15	NA	CASSQTRTPYNEQFF	TGCGCCAGCAGCCAAACCAGGACACCGTACAATGAGCAGTTCTTC
TRBV6-6	few	TRBJ1-5	14	TRBD1	CASRSGGQNQPQHF	TGTGCCAGCAGATCAGGGGGACAAAATCAGCCCCAGCATTTT
TRBV19	NA	TRBJ1-5	17	NA	CASSTTQGPYSNQPQHF	TGTGCCAGTAGTACGACACAGGGACCTTATAGCAATCAGCCCCAGCATTTT
TRBV7-2	few	TRBJ2-7	15	TRBD1	CASSRRQGRAYEQYF	TGTGCCAGCAGCAGACGACAGGGTCGCGCCTACGAGCAGTACTTC
TRBV5-1	few	TRBJ2-7	17	TRBD2	CASSSAGLAGRVYEQYF	TGCGCCAGCAGCTCGGCTGGACTAGCGGGAAGAGTCTACGAGCAGTACTTC
TRBV12-3/TRBV12-4	NA	TRBJ2-7	15	NA	CASSLLARQGHEQYF	TGTGCCAGCAGTTTATTGGCAAGGCAGGGCCACGAGCAGTACTTC
TRBV5-1	NA	TRBJ1-2	14	NA	CASSLALDVPGYTF	TGCGCCAGCAGCTTGGCCCTGGACGTGCCAGGCTACACCTTC
TRBV7-9	NA	TRBJ2-6	16	NA	CASSIGTVLGANVLTF	TGTGCCAGCAGCATAGGGACGGTTCTCGGGGCCAACGTCCTGACTTTC
TRBV28	few	TRBJ2-7	14	NA	CASTPGYGEYEQYF	TGTGCCAGCACCCCTGGGTATGGGGAGTACGAGCAGTACTTC